The rows below give T cell receptor beta chains drawn from one sample of a study of T cells in Graves' hyperthyroidism and ophthalmopathy. A single record per CDR3 protein comes from TCRdb applying MiXCR to the multiplex PCR reads. The sample consists of nearly 250,000 distinct CDR3 sequences, almost 25% of them appearing once. Sequenced: blood. All receptors come from a woman aged 40 to 55 with Graves' ophthalmopathy. CDR3s include the opening cysteine and the closing phenylalanine or tryptophan. A D gene is named only where the DNA matches it firmly. Some rows mark clone size as missing; the rest say once, few, many or name a class of expanded clone.

TRBV9,NA,TRBJ2-5,many,TGTGCCAGCAGCGTAGAATGGGACACGCAGACCCAGTACTTC,CASSVEWDTQTQYF
TRBV10-3,NA,TRBJ2-7,NA,TGTGCCATCAGTGCCCAACTAACCGAGCAGTACTTC,CAISAQLTEQYF
TRBV7-9,NA,TRBJ2-2,many,TGTGCCAGCAGCTACGTGGGGGTGAACACCGGGGAGCTGTTTTTT,CASSYVGVNTGELFF
TRBV3-1,TRBD2,TRBJ2-2,NA,TGTGCCAGCAGACAACCGGGACTAGCGGGAAACACCGGGGAGCTGTTTTTT,CASRQPGLAGNTGELFF
TRBV29-1,NA,TRBJ2-5,NA,TGCAGCGTTATTCGGGGAGAGACCCAGTACTTC,CSVIRGETQYF
TRBV6-1,TRBD1,TRBJ1-5,many,TGTGCCAGCAGCCTCGGGACAGGATTCAATCAGCCCCAGCATTTT,CASSLGTGFNQPQHF
TRBV7-9,TRBD1,TRBJ2-5,once,TGTGCCAGCAGGACCCACGGACAGGGTAGAGAGACCCAGTACTTC,CASRTHGQGRETQYF
TRBV4-1,NA,TRBJ2-7,many,TGCGCCAGCAGCCAAGAAGGCAGGTACGAGCAGTACTTC,CASSQEGRYEQYF
TRBV28,NA,TRBJ1-1,many,TGTGCCAGCAGTCCACACCCGTCGGGGGTCAGCTTTACTGAAGCTTTCTTT,CASSPHPSGVSFTEAFF
TRBV6-1,NA,TRBJ2-2,NA,TGTGCCAGCAGTGAACATTTGGGTTACGCCGGGGAGCTGTGTTTT,CASSEHLGYAGELCF
TRBV18,TRBD2,TRBJ2-7,many,TGTGCCAGCTCACGTTCCCCGGGGAGGGGAGTGTACGAGCAGTACTTC,CASSRSPGRGVYEQYF
TRBV29-1,NA,TRBJ2-7,many,TGCAGCGTTGAAGATGGGGGCTCCGAGCAGTACTTC,CSVEDGGSEQYF
TRBV12-3/TRBV12-4,TRBD1,TRBJ2-2,many,TGTGCCAGCAGTTCCGGGACAGGGGGGTCCGGGGAGCTGTTTTTT,CASSSGTGGSGELFF
TRBV14,NA,TRBJ2-5,many,TGTGCCAGCAGCCAAGATAGAAGGCGAAGGGAGACCCAGTACTTC,CASSQDRRRRETQYF
TRBV15,NA,TRBJ2-5,NA,TGTGCCACCAGCAGAGCGACTTGGTACCGGGCGGAGACCCAGTACTTC,CATSRATWYRAETQYF
TRBV6-5,TRBD2,TRBJ2-7,many,TGTGCCAGCAGTTACTCAGCGGGAGCGGCACCCTACGAGCAGTACTTC,CASSYSAGAAPYEQYF
TRBV29-1,NA,TRBJ1-2,many,TGCAGCGTTGAAGATGGCGGACGAGAAGGCTACACCTTC,CSVEDGGREGYTF
TRBV12-3/TRBV12-4,NA,TRBJ2-7,many,TGTGCCAGCAGGTTAGGGGGAGGGTCCTACGAGCAGTACTTC,CASRLGGGSYEQYF
TRBV4-2,TRBD2,TRBJ2-2,many,TGTGCCAGCAGCCCTCAAGGACTAGCGGCCACCGGGGAGCTGTTTTTT,CASSPQGLAATGELFF
TRBV10-3,TRBD2,TRBJ2-5,NA,TGTGCCATCAGGACTAGCGAGGAGACCCAGTACTTC,CAIRTSEETQYF
TRBV10-3,NA,TRBJ1-1,many,TGTGCCATCATTGCAAGTCTGAACACTGAAGCTTTCTTT,CAIIASLNTEAFF
TRBV15,TRBD2,TRBJ2-2,many,TGTGCCACCAGCAGAGATCTGATAGCGGGAGGGATCACCGGGGAGCTGTTTTTT,CATSRDLIAGGITGELFF
TRBV6-5,NA,TRBJ1-5,many,TGTGCCAGCAGTTACTCCGGTTCTACCGGGAGCAATCAGCCCCAGCATTTT,CASSYSGSTGSNQPQHF
TRBV6-1,TRBD1,TRBJ1-5,NA,TGCGCCAGCAGTGTGGGGACAGGTCATCAGCCCCAGCATTTT,CASSVGTGHQPQHF
TRBV19,NA,TRBJ2-5,many,TGTGCCAGTACCCAGCCAGGCGGAGAGACCCAGTACTTC,CASTQPGGETQYF
TRBV6-5,NA,TRBJ2-7,many,TGTGCCAGCAGTTTCGCGACGGGAAACTCCTACGAGCAGTACTTC,CASSFATGNSYEQYF
TRBV19,NA,TRBJ2-2,many,TGTGCCAGTAGTAAGATGGCTGAGGCCGGGGAGCTGTTTTTT,CASSKMAEAGELFF
TRBV6-1,TRBD2,TRBJ2-7,NA,TGTGCCAGCAGTGAAGGATGGGGTAGCGGGGCTAACGAGCAGTACTTC,CASSEGWGSGANEQYF
TRBV6-5,NA,TRBJ2-5,many,TGTGCCAGCACCCAAAGGTGGGGGGAAGAGACCCAGTACTTC,CASTQRWGEETQYF
TRBV12-5,NA,TRBJ1-1,NA,TGTGCTAGTGGTTTGGGAGCAGGTAAAGATGAAGCTTTCTTT,CASGLGAGKDEAFF
TRBV6-2/TRBV6-3,TRBD2,TRBJ2-7,NA,TGTGCCAGCAGGGGGTGGACTAGCGGGTCGGGGGGGGAGCAGTACTTC,CASRGWTSGSGGEQYF
TRBV2,TRBD1,TRBJ2-5,once,TGTGCCAGCAGCGTAGCTTCCAGACAGGGGGCATTGGTCCCCCAGTACTTC,CASSVASRQGALVPQYF
TRBV24-1,NA,TRBJ1-3,many,TGTGCCACAGCGATCACCATATATTTT,CATAITIYF
TRBV6-2/TRBV6-3,TRBD1,TRBJ2-7,NA,TGTGCCAGCAGTTACGGGGGCGGGACAGGAGCCTACGAGCAGTACTTC,CASSYGGGTGAYEQYF
TRBV3-1,NA,TRBJ1-1,few,TGTGCCAGCAGCCAATCAGCGGGGACCCCTGAAGCTTTCTTT,CASSQSAGTPEAFF
TRBV5-1,NA,TRBJ2-2,many,TGCGCCAGCAGCTTGGTCCCGGATGCCGGGGAGCTGTTTTTT,CASSLVPDAGELFF
TRBV5-5,NA,TRBJ1-1,NA,TGTGCCAGCAGCGCTATTTCGAACACTGAAGCTTTCTTT,CASSAISNTEAFF
TRBV5-1,NA,TRBJ2-2,many,TGCGCCAGCAGCTTGCGGATCTCGACGAACACCGGGGAGCTGTTTTTT,CASSLRISTNTGELFF
TRBV20-1,NA,TRBJ1-1,many,TGCAGTGCTAGAGAAGTGGTTTCTGAAGCTTTCTTT,CSAREVVSEAFF
TRBV20-1,NA,TRBJ2-7,many,TGCAGTGCTCGAATCCGCGAGCAGTACTTC,CSARIREQYF
TRBV28,TRBD2,TRBJ2-7,many,TGTGCCAGCAGTTTAGAGGGACTAGCGGGCTACGAGCAGTACTTC,CASSLEGLAGYEQYF
TRBV10-2,TRBD2,TRBJ2-5,few,TGCGCCAGCAGACCCCGACTAGCGGGGATAGGGACCCAGTACTTC,CASRPRLAGIGTQYF
TRBV7-8,NA,TRBJ2-7,many,TGTGCCAGCAGCTTAGAGTTTGGGGAGCTCGACGAGCAGTACTTC,CASSLEFGELDEQYF
TRBV6-5,TRBD1,TRBJ2-5,NA,TGTGCCAGCAGTTACGGGACAGGGAGGGAGACCCAGTACTTC,CASSYGTGRETQYF
TRBV6-1,NA,TRBJ2-6,NA,TGTGCCATCGTCAACTCTGGGGCCAACGTCCTGACTTTC,CAIVNSGANVLTF
TRBV12-3/TRBV12-4,TRBD2,TRBJ2-7,many,TGTGCCAGCAGTTTACAGGGACTAGCGGTCTACGAGCAGTACTTC,CASSLQGLAVYEQYF
TRBV11-1,TRBD1,TRBJ2-6,many,TGTGCCAGCAGCTTGGTACAGGGGACCTACTACTCTGGGGCCAACGTCCTGACTTTC,CASSLVQGTYYSGANVLTF
TRBV4-1,TRBD1,TRBJ1-5,many,TGCGCCAGCAGCCTGGGGACAGGGCGAAGTCAGCCCCAGCATTTT,CASSLGTGRSQPQHF
TRBV24-1,NA,TRBJ2-5,NA,TGTGCCACCAGTGATCGACGAGACAGGGAGACCCAGTACTTC,CATSDRRDRETQYF
TRBV20-1,NA,TRBJ2-2,many,TGCAGTGCTGCGTTCGGGCAGGGAAGCACCGGGGAGCTGTTTTTT,CSAAFGQGSTGELFF
TRBV6-1,NA,TRBJ1-5,NA,TGTGCCAGCACCCGAACGACAGACCCGACTAGCAATCAGCCCCAGCATTTT,CASTRTTDPTSNQPQHF
TRBV29-1,TRBD2,TRBJ2-7,many,TGCAGCGTTGAAGGACTAGCGGGAGGGTACAAGCAGTACTTC,CSVEGLAGGYKQYF
TRBV5-1,TRBD1,TRBJ2-7,NA,TGCGCCAGCAGCTTGTGGAGAGGGGGCGAGGTCGAGCAGTCCTTC,CASSLWRGGEVEQSF
TRBV28,NA,TRBJ2-7,many,TGTGCCAGCAGCCCACGACGGGGGCCCTACGAGCAGTACTTC,CASSPRRGPYEQYF
TRBV11-2,NA,TRBJ2-2,NA,TGTGCCAGCAGCCAACAGGGAGGACCCGGGGAGCTGTTTTTT,CASSQQGGPGELFF